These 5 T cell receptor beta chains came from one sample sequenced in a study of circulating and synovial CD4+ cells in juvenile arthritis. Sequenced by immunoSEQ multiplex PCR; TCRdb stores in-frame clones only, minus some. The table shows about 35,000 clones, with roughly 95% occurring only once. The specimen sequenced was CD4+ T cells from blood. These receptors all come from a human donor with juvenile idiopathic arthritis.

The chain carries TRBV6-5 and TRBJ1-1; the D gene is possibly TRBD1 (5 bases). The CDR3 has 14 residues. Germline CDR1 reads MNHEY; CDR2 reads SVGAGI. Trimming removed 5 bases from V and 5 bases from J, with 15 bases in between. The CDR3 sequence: CASSRTRGETEAFF. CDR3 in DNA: TGTGCCAGCAGTCGGACAAGAGGTGAGACTGAAGCTTTCTTT.

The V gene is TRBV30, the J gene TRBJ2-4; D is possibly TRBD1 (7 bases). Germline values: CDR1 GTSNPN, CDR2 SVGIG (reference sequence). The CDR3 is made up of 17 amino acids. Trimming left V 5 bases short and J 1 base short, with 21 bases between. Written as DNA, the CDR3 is TGTGCCTGGGGAGGGACAGTCGGAGGAAGGGCCAAAAACATTCAGTACTTC. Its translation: CAWGGTVGGRAKNIQYF.

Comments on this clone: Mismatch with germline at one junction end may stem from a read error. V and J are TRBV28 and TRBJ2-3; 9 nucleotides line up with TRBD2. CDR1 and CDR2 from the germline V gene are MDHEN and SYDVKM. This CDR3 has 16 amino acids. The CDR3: CASSFLAGTSTDAQYF. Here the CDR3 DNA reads TGTGCCAGCAGTTTCCTAGCGGGGACTAGCACAGATGCGCAGTATTTT. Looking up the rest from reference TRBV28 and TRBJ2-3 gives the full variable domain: DVKVTQSSRYLVKRTGEKVFLECVQDMDHENMFWYRQDPGLGLRLIYFSYDVKMKEKGDIPEGYSVSREKKERFSLILESASTNQTSMYLCASSFLAGTSTDAQYFGPGTRLTVL.

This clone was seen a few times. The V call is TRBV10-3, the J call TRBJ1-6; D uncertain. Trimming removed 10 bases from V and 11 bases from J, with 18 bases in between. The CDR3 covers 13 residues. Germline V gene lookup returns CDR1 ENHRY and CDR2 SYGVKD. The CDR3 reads CASAGRSWAPLHF. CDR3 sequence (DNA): TGTGCCAGCGCGGGCAGGAGTTGGGCACCCCTCCACTTT.

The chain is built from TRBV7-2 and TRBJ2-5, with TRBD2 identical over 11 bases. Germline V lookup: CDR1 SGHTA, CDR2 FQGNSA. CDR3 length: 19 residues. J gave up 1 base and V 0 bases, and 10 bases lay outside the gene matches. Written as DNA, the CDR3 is TGTGCCAGCAGCTTAGCTCGGTCTCGACTAGCGGGGAGCCAAGAGACCCAGTACTTC. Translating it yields CASSLARSRLAGSQETQYF. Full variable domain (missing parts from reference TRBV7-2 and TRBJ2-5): GAGVSQSPSNKVTEKGKDVELRCDPISGHTALYWYRQSLGQGLEFLIYFQGNSAPDKSGLPSDRFSAERTGGSVSTLTIQRTQQEDSAVYLCASSLARSRLAGSQETQYFGPGTRLLVL.